This T cell receptor (beta chain) is from a study of PD-1 blockade in classical Hodgkin lymphoma. Regarding the study as a whole: Newly diagnosed patients had diversity similar to the baseline diversity of complete responders. TCR diversity at baseline was reported to be reduced in newly diagnosed patients relative to healthy donors. At C4D1, TCR diversity had climbed significantly for CD4+ cells, though not for CD8+ cells.

The time point is: cycle 4 day 1 (C4D1), after 6 weeks of nivolumab. Patients all relapsed after autologous stem cell transplantation, and there was variation in brentuximab vedotin exposure. Repertoires were generated with immunoSEQ multiplex PCR, while TCRdb's copy carries only in-frame clones and drops some. There are about 110,000 clones in the sample; approximately 90% occur only once, and roughly 20% lies in the top ten. Points on this clone: Its target is not known.

From germline, CDR1 is SNHLY and CDR2 FYNNEI. This CDR3 region has 14 residues. V lost 7 bases to trimming and J lost 1 base; unmatched junction nucleotides: 3. The chain is built from TRBV2 and TRBJ1-3; 8 nucleotides line up with TRBD1. Sample: peripheral blood mononuclear cells (PBMCs), taken before the fourth cycle of nivolumab. The TCR sequence derives from a human donor with classical Hodgkin lymphoma. The CDR3 is CASNTGGSGNTIYF. The DNA for the CDR3 is TGTGCCAGCAATACAGGGGGTTCTGGAAACACCATATATTTT.